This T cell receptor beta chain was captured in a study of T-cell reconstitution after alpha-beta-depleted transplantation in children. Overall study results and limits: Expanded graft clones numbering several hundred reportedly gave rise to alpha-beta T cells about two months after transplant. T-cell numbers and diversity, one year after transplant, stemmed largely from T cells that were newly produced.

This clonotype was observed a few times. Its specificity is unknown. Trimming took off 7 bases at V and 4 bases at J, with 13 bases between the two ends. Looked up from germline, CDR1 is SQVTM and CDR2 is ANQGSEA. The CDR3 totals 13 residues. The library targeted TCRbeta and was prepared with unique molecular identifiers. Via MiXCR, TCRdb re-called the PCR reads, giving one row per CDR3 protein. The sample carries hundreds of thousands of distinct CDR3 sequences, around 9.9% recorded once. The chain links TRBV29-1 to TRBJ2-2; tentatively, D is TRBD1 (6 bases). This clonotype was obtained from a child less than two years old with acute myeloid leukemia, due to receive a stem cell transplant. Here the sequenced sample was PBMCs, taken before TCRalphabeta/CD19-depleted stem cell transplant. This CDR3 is CSAGGPGTGELFF. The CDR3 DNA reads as TGCAGCGCTGGGGGCCCGGGCACCGGGGAGCTGTTTTTT.